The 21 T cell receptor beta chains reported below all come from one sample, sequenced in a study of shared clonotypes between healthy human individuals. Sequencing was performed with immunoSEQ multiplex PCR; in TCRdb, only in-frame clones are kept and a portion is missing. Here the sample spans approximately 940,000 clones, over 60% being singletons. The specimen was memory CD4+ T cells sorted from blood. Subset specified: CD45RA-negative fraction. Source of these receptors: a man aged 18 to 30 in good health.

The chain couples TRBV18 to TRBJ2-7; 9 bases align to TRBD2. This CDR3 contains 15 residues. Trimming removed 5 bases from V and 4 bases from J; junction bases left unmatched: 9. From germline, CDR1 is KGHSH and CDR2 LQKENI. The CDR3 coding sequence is TGTGCCAGCTCAGAACTAGCGGGCCGCTTGTACGAGCAGTACTTC. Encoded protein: CASSELAGRLYEQYF.

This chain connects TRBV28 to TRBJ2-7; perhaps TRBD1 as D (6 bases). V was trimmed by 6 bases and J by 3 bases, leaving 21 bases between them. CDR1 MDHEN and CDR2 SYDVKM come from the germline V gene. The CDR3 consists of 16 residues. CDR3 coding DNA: TGTGCCAGCAGAGGACAGCGGTCCCAAAAAATCTACGAGCAGTACTTC. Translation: CASRGQRSQKIYEQYF.

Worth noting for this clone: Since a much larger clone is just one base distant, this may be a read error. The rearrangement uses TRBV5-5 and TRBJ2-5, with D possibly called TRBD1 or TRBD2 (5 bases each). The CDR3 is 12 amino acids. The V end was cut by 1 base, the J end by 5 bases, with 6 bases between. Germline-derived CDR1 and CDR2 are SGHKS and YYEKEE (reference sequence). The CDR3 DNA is TGTGCCAGCAGCTTGTGGGGGGAGACCCAGTACTTC. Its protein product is CASSLWGETQYF.

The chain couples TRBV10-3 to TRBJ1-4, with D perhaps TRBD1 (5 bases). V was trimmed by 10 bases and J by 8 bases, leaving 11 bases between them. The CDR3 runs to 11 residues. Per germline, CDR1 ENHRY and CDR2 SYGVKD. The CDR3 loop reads CATWDDEKLFF. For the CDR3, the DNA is TGTGCCACATGGGACGACGAAAAACTGTTTTTT.

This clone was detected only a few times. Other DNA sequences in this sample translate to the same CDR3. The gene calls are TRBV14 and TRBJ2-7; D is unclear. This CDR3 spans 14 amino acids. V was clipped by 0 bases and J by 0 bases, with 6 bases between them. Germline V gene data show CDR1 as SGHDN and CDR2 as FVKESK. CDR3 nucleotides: TGTGCCAGCAGCCAAGAGACTGCCTCCTACGAGCAGTACTTC. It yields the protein CASSQETASYEQYF.

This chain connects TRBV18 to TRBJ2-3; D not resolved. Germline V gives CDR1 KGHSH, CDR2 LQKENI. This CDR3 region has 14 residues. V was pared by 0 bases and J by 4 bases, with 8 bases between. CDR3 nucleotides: TGTGCCAGCTCACCACCGTCCTTCGCAGATACGCAGTATTTT. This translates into CASSPPSFADTQYF. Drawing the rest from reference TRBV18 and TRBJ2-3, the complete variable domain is NAGVMQNPRHLVRRRGQEARLRCSPMKGHSHVYWYRQLPEEGLKFMVYLQKENIIDESGMPKERFSAEFPKEGPSILRIQQVVRGDSAAYFCASSPPSFADTQYFGPGTRLTVL.

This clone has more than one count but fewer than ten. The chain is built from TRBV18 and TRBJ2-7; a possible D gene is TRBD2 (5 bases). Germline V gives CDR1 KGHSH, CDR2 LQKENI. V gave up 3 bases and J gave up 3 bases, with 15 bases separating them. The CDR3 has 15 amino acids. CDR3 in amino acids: CASSPTTRVFYEQYF. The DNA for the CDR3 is TGTGCCAGCTCACCGACAACGCGGGTTTTCTACGAGCAGTACTTC.

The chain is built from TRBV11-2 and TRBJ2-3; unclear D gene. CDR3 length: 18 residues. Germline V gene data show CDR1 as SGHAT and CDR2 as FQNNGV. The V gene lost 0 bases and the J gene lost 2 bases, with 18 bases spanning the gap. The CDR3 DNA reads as TGTGCCAGCAGCTTAGATCATGTGGTCTTTGCCACCACAGATACGCAGTATTTT. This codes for CASSLDHVVFATTDTQYF.

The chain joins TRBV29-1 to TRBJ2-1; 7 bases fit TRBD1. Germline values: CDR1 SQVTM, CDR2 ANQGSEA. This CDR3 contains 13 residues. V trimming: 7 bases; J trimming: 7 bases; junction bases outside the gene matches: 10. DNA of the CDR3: TGCAGCGCGATCCGGGACAGAAGAAATGAGCAGTTCTTC. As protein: CSAIRDRRNEQFF.

The CDR3 is CASSLETVGEQYF. CDR3 DNA: TGCGCCAGCAGCCTAGAGACTGTTGGCGAGCAGTACTTC. V gene TRBV5-1 combines with J gene TRBJ2-7; D not resolved. Trimming pared 4 bases from V and 6 bases from J, leaving 14 bases between. This CDR3 spans 13 amino acids. Germline CDR1 SGHRS, CDR2 YFSETQ.

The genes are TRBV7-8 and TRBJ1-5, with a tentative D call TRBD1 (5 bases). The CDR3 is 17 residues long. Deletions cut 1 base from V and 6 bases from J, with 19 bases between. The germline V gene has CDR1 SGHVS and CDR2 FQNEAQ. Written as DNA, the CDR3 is TGTGCCAGCAGCTTAGTCGGGTCAGGGATGAACGGTCAGCCCCAGCATTTT. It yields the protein CASSLVGSGMNGQPQHF.

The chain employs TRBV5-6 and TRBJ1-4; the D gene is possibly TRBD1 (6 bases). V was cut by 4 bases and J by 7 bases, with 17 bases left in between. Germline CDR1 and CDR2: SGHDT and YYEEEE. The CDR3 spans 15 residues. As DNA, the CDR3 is TGTGCCAGCAGCCTTACAGGGTTCGGAGGTGAAAAACTGTTTTTT. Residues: CASSLTGFGGEKLFF.

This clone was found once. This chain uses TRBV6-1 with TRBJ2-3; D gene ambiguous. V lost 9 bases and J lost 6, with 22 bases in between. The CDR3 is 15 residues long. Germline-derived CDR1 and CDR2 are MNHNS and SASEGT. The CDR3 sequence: CASCLLDVRWDTQYF. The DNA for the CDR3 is TGTGCCAGTTGCCTATTGGACGTGCGCTGGGATACGCAGTATTTT.

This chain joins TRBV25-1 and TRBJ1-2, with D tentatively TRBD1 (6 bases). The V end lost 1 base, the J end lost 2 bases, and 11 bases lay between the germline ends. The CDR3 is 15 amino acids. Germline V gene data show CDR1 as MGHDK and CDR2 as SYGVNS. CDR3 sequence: CASSESVQGNYGYTF. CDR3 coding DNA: TGTGCCAGCAGTGAATCGGTGCAGGGGAACTATGGCTACACCTTC.

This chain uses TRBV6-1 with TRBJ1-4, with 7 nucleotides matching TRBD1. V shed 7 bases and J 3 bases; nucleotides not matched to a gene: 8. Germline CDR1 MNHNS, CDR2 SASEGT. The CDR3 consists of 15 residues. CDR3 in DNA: TGTGCCAGCAAAACCGGGACAGCTTCTAATGAAAAACTGTTTTTT. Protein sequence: CASKTGTASNEKLFF.

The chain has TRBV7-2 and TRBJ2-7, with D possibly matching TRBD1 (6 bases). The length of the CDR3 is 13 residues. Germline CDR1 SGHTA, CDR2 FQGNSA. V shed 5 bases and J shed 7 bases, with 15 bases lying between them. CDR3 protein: CASSANRAGEQYF. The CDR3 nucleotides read TGTGCCAGCAGCGCGAACAGGGCCGGGGAGCAGTACTTC.

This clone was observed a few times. The CDR3 region is CASRDRVNGELFF. Here the CDR3 DNA reads TGTGCCAGTAGAGACAGGGTGAACGGGGAGCTGTTTTTT. The gene calls are TRBV19 and TRBJ2-2; 7 bases map to TRBD1. The CDR3 extends over 13 amino acids. V shed 6 bases, J shed 7 bases, and the junction held 5 bases outside the gene matches. In germline, CDR1 is LNHDA, CDR2 SQIVND (reference sequence).

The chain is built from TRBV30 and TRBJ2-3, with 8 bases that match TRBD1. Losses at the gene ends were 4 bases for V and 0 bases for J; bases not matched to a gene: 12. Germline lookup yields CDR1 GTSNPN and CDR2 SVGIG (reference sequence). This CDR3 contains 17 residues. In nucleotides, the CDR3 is TGTGCCTGGATGCAAGGACAGGGAATACCTAGCACAGATACGCAGTATTTT. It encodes CAWMQGQGIPSTDTQYF.

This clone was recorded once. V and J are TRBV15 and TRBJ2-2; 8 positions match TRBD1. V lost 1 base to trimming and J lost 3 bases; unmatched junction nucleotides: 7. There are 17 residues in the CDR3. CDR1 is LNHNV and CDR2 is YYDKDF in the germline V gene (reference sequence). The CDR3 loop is CATSRAQGARDTGELFF. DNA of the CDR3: TGTGCCACCAGCAGAGCTCAGGGGGCGAGGGACACCGGGGAGCTGTTTTTT.

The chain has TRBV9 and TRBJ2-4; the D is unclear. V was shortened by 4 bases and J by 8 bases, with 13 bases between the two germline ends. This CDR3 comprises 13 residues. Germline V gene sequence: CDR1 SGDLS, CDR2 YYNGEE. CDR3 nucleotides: TGTGCCAGCAGCAAAGACCTCTGGGACATTCAGTACTTC. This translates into CASSKDLWDIQYF. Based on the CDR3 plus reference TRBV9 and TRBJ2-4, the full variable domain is DSGVTQTPKHLITATGQRVTLRCSPRSGDLSVYWYQQSLDQGLQFLIQYYNGEERAKGNILERFSAQQFPDLHSELNLSSLELGDSALYFCASSKDLWDIQYFGAGTRLSVL.

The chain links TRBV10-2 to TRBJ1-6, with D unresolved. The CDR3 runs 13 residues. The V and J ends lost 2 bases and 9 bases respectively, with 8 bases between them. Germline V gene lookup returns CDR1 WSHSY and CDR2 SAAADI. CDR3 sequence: CASSEALSSPLHF. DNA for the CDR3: TGCGCCAGCAGTGAGGCCCTCAGTTCACCCCTCCACTTT.